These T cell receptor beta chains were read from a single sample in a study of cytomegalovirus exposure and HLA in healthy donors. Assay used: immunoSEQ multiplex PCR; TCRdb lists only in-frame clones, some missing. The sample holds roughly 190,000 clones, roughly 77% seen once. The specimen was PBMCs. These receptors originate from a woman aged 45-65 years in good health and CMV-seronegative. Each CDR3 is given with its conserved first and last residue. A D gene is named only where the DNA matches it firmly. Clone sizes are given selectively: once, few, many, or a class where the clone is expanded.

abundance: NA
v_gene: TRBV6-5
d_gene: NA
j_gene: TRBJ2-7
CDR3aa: CASSSGRAGRRYEQYF
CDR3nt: TGTGCCAGCAGTTCCGGTCGTGCGGGACGGCGTTACGAGCAGTACTTC

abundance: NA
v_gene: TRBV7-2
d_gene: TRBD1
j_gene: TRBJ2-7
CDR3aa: CASSLIDRGDYEQYF
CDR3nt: TGTGCCAGCAGCTTAATTGACAGGGGGGACTACGAGCAGTACTTC

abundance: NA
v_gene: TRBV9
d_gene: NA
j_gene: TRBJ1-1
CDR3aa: CASSGTGFNTEAFF
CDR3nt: TGTGCCAGCAGCGGAACAGGGTTTAACACTGAAGCTTTCTTT

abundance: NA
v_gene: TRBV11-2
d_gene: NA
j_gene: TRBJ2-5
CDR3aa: CASSLGALGGQETQYF
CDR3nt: TGTGCCAGCAGCCTCGGTGCGTTGGGGGGCCAAGAGACCCAGTACTTC

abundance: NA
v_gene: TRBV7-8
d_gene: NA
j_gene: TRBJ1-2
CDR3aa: CASSFPGTSYTF
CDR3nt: TGTGCCAGCAGCTTTCCAGGGACAAGCTACACCTTC

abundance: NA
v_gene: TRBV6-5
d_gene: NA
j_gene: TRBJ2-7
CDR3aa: CASSPARGSYEQYF
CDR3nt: TGTGCCAGCAGCCCCGCCAGGGGCAGCTACGAGCAGTACTTC

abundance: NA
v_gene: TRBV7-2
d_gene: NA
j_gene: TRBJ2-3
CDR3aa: CASSYSGGLIDTQYF
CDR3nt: TGTGCCAGCAGCTACTCCGGGGGGCTCATAGATACGCAGTATTTT

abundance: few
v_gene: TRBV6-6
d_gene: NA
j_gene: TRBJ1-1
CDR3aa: CASSLHQGNTEAFF
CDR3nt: TGTGCCAGCAGTCTACATCAGGGGAACACTGAAGCTTTCTTT

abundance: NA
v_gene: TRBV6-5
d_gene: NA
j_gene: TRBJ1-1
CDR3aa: CASSYLQQNTEAFF
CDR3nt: TGTGCCAGCAGTTACCTACAGCAGAACACTGAAGCTTTCTTT

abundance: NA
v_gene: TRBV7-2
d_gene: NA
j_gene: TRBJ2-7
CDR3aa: CASSLVGGGGGPYEQYF
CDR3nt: TGTGCCAGCAGCTTAGTAGGGGGTGGAGGGGGCCCCTACGAGCAGTACTTC

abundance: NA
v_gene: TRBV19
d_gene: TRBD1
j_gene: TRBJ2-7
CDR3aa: CASSVPGQGTYEQYF
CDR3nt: TGTGCCAGTAGTGTGCCGGGACAGGGTACCTACGAGCAGTACTTC

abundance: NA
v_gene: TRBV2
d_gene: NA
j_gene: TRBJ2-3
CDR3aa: CASSAQEDTQYF
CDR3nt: TGTGCCAGCAGCGCACAGGAGGATACGCAGTATTTT

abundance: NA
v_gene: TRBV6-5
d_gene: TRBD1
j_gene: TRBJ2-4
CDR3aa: CASKRTGVKNIQYF
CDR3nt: TGTGCCAGCAAGCGGACAGGGGTCAAAAACATTCAGTACTTC

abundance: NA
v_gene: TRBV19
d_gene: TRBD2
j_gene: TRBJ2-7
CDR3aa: CASSISGTYEQYF
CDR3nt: TGTGCCAGTAGTATTAGCGGGACATACGAGCAGTACTTC

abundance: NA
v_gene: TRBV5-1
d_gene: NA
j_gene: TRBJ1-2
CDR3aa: CASSPGQSYGYTF
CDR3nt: TGCGCCAGCAGCCCTGGCCAAAGCTATGGCTACACCTTC

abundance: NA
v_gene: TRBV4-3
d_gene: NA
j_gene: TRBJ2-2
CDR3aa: CASSQRPPGFANTGELFF
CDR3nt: TGCGCCAGCAGCCAACGTCCTCCAGGGTTCGCGAACACCGGGGAGCTGTTTTTT

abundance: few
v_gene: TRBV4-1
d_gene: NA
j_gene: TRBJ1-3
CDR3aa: CASSQDEPTGTIYF
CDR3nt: TGCGCCAGCAGCCAAGATGAGCCGACGGGCACCATATATTTT

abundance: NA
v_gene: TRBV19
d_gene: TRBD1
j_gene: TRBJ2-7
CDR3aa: CASSMAGQGANEQYF
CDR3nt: TGTGCCAGTAGTATGGCTGGGCAGGGGGCGAACGAGCAGTACTTC

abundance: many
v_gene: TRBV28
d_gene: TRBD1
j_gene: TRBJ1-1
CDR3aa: CASSWTGGTEAFF
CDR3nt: TGTGCCAGCAGTTGGACAGGGGGCACTGAAGCTTTCTTT

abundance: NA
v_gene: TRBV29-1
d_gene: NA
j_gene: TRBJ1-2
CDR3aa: CSVEAANYGYTF
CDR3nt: TGCAGCGTTGAAGCGGCTAACTATGGCTACACCTTC

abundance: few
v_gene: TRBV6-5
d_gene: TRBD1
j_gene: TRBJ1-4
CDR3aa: CASSDRSNEKLFF
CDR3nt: TGTGCCAGTTCGGACAGGTCTAATGAAAAACTGTTTTTT

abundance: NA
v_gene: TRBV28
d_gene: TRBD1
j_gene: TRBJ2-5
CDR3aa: CASSPHKFRGETQYF
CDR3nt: TGTGCCAGCAGTCCCCACAAGTTCAGGGGGGAGACCCAGTACTTC